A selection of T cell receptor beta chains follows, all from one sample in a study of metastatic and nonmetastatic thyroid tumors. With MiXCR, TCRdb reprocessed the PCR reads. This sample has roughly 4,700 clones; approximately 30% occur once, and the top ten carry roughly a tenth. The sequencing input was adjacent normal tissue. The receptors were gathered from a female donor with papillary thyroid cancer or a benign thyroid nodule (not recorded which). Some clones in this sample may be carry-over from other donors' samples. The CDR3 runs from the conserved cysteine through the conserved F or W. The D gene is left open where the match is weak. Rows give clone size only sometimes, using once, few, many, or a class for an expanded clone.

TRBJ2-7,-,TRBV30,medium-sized,CAWSVFMGPREQYF,TGTGCCTGGAGTGTATTCATGGGGCCCCGCGAGCAGTACTTC
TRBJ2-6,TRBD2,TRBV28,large,CASSPRTSGTSGANVLTF,TGTGCCAGCAGTCCAAGGACTAGCGGGACGTCTGGGGCCAACGTCCTGACTTTC
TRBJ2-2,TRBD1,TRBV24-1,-,CATSPRDRYTGELFF,TGTGCCACCAGTCCCCGGGACAGATACACCGGGGAGCTGTTTTTT
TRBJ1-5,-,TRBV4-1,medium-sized,CASSPRQAANQPQHF,TGCGCCAGCAGCCCTAGACAGGCCGCCAATCAGCCCCAGCATTTT
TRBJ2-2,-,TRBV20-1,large,CSARELTNTGELFF,TGCAGTGCTAGAGAACTTACGAACACCGGGGAGCTGTTTTTT
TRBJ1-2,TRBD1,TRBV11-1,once,CASSFSSLGQAGDYGYTF,TGTGCCAGCAGCTTTTCCTCTTTGGGACAGGCGGGGGACTATGGCTACACCTTC
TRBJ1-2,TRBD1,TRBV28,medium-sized,CASSFTLTGGGGYTF,TGTGCCAGCAGTTTCACATTAACAGGGGGTGGGGGCTACACCTTC
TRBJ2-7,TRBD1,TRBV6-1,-,CASSRTGTGNYEQYF,TGTGCCAGCAGTCGCACCGGGACAGGGAACTACGAGCAGTACTTC
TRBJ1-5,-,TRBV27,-,CASSLSISSNQPQHF,TGTGCCAGCAGTTTATCTATCTCGAGCAATCAGCCCCAGCATTTT
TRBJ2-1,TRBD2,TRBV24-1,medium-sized,CATSRGGDEQFF,TGTGCCACCAGCCGGGGGGGCGATGAGCAGTTCTTC
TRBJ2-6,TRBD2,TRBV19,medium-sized,CASSITGGTGANVLTF,TGTGCCAGTAGTATAACGGGGGGAACTGGGGCCAACGTCCTGACTTTC
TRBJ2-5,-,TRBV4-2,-,CASSQDRVHRQETQYF,TGTGCCAGCAGCCAAGATCGGGTCCACCGCCAAGAGACCCAGTACTTC
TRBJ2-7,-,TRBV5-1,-,CASSEGTAGVGARYEQYF,TGCGCCAGCAGCGAAGGGACCGCCGGTGTTGGGGCTCGGTACGAGCAGTACTTC
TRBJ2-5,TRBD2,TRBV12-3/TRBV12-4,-,CASSKRDGGETQYF,TGTGCCAGCAGTAAGCGGGACGGTGGGGAGACCCAGTACTTC
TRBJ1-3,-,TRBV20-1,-,CSARDGGSVGGHTIYF,TGCAGTGCTAGAGATGGGGGTAGTGTCGGAGGGCACACCATATATTTT
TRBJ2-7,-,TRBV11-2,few,CASRIFDEQYF,TGTGCCAGCAGGATTTTCGACGAGCAGTACTTC
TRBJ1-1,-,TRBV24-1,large,CATSDSRTVTEAFF,TGTGCCACCAGTGATTCAAGGACAGTCACTGAAGCTTTCTTT
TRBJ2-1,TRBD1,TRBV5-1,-,CASSLEDRGNEQFF,TGCGCCAGCAGCTTGGAGGACAGGGGTAATGAGCAGTTCTTC
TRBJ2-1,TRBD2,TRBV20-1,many,CVTSGRPLYNEQFF,TGCGTGACTAGCGGGAGGCCACTCTACAATGAGCAGTTCTTC
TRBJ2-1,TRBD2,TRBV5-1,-,CASSSIAGYYNEQFF,TGCGCCAGCAGCTCAATAGCGGGATACTACAATGAGCAGTTCTTC
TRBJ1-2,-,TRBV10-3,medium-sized,CAISYNGDGYTF,TGTGCCATCAGTTACAACGGGGATGGCTACACCTTC
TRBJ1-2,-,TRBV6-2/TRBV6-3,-,CASSSGTRPFRYGYTF,TGTGCCAGCAGCTCCGGGACAAGGCCGTTCCGGTATGGCTACACCTTC
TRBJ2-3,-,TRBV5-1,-,CASTRGQGTDTQYF,TGCGCCAGCACCCGTGGGCAGGGCACAGATACGCAGTATTTT
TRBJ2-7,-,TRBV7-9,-,CASSLVLHEQYF,TGTGCCAGCAGCTTAGTGCTCCACGAGCAGTACTTC
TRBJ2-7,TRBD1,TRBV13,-,CASRQGSYEQYF,TGTGCCAGCCGACAGGGATCCTACGAGCAGTACTTC
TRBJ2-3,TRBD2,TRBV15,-,CATSREWGGTDRVYF,TGTGCCACCAGCAGGGAGTGGGGGGGAACAGATAGGGTGTATTTT
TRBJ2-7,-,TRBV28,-,CASSPPSSYEQYF,TGTGCCAGCAGTCCTCCCTCTTCCTACGAGCAGTACTTC
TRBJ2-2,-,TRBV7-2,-,CASSLVGAVTGELFF,TGTGCCAGCAGCTTGGTGGGAGCGGTCACCGGGGAGCTGTTTTTT
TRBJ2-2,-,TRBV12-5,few,CASGSGLKAGELFF,TGTGCTAGTGGATCGGGACTGAAGGCCGGGGAGCTGTTTTTT
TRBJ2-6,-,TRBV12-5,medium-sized,CASGLSGSLVLTF,TGTGCTAGTGGTTTGTCAGGGTCCCTCGTCCTGACTTTC
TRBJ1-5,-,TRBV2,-,CASGTGLGPQHF,TGTGCCAGTGGGACGGGTTTGGGGCCCCAGCATTTT
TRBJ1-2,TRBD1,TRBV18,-,CASSPNAPGQGVYGYTF,TGTGCCAGCTCACCAAACGCCCCGGGACAGGGAGTTTATGGCTACACCTTC
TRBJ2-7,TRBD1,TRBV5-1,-,CASSLGQGFSYEQYF,TGCGCCAGCAGCTTGGGACAGGGTTTCTCCTACGAGCAGTACTTC
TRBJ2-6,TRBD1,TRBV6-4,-,CASSDSGGAGANVLTF,TGTGCCAGCAGTGACTCAGGGGGCGCTGGGGCCAACGTCCTGACTTTC
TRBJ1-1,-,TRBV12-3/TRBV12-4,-,CASSSRTSGTQGKAFF,TGTGCCAGCAGTTCCCGGACTAGCGGGACCCAGGGAAAAGCTTTCTTT
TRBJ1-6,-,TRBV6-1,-,CASSAYSSSPLHF,TGTGCCAGCAGTGCCTATTCAAGTTCACCCCTCCACTTT
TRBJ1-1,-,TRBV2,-,CASQGAGLNTEAFF,TGTGCCAGCCAAGGGGCAGGGCTGAACACTGAAGCTTTCTTT
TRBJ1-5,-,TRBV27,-,CASSLGGYQPQHF,TGTGCCAGCAGTTTAGGGGGTTATCAGCCCCAGCATTTT
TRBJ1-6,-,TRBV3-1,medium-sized,CASSPSTPALGNSPLHF,TGTGCCAGCAGCCCCTCCACCCCGGCGCTCGGAAATTCACCCCTCCACTTT
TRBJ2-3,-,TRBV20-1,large,CSANHPGHSSTDTQYF,TGCAGTGCAAACCACCCGGGACACTCTAGCACAGATACGCAGTATTTT
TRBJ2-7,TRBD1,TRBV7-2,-,CASSLSGTGRDEQYF,TGTGCCAGCAGCTTATCCGGGACAGGTCGCGACGAGCAGTACTTC
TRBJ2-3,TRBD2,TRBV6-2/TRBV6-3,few,CASSSSGGAGTDTQYF,TGTGCCAGCAGTTCGAGCGGGGGGGCTGGTACAGATACGCAGTATTTT
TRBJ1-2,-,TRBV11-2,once,CASSTTGNYGYTF,TGTGCCAGCAGCACCACAGGGAACTATGGCTACACCTTC
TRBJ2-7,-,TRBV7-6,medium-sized,CASSLDSGGSSYEQYF,TGTGCCAGCAGCTTAGACTCAGGGGGGAGCTCCTACGAGCAGTACTTC
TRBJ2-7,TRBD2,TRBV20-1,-,CSARDPSGSFEQYF,TGCAGTGCTAGAGATCCTAGCGGGAGCTTCGAGCAGTACTTC
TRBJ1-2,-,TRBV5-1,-,CASSGTGDRDGYTF,TGCGCCAGCAGCGGGACGGGGGATAGAGATGGCTACACCTTC
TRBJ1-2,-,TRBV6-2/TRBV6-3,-,CASSYPQDGNYGYTF,TGTGCCAGCAGTTACCCCCAGGACGGGAACTATGGCTACACCTTC
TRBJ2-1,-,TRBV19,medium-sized,CASSIAFLDEQFF,TGTGCCAGTAGTATTGCATTCCTGGATGAGCAGTTCTTC
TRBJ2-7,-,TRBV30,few,CAWSLGLRGYEQYF,TGTGCCTGGAGTTTGGGCCTCAGAGGCTACGAGCAGTACTTC
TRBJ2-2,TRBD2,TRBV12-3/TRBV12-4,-,CASSFQRGAVGELFF,TGTGCCAGCAGTTTCCAGCGGGGGGCGGTGGGGGAGCTGTTTTTT
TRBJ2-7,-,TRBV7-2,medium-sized,CASSLDGGKAYEQYF,TGTGCCAGCAGCTTAGATGGCGGGAAGGCCTACGAGCAGTACTTC
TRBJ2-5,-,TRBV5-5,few,CASSLPRTYQETQYF,TGTGCCAGCAGCTTGCCCAGGACGTACCAAGAGACCCAGTACTTC
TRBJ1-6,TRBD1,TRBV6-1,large,CASSLTYRGSYNSPLHF,TGTGCCAGCAGCTTAACTTACAGGGGCTCCTATAATTCACCCCTCCACTTT
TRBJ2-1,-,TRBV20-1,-,CSARADSMGLQVEQFF,TGCAGTGCTAGAGCGGACTCAATGGGTTTACAAGTTGAGCAGTTCTTC
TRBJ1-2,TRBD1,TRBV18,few,CASSPRLEGQDGGYTF,TGTGCCAGCTCACCACGACTAGAGGGACAGGATGGGGGCTACACCTTC
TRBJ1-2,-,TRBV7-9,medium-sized,CASSPPSGYTF,TGTGCCAGCAGCCCTCCTTCCGGCTACACCTTC
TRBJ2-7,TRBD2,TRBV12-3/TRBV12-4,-,CASSSGLAGPLEQYF,TGTGCCAGCAGCTCGGGACTAGCGGGACCCCTCGAGCAGTACTTC
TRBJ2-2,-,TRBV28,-,CASRCAQGWAGELLF,TGTGCCAGCCGTTGTGCCCAGGGATGGGCCGGGGAGCTGTTGTTT
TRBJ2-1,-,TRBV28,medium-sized,CASILAWSLSGEQFF,TGTGCCAGCATTCTGGCGTGGTCTCTTTCCGGTGAGCAGTTCTTC